This T cell receptor beta chain originates from a study of T cells in women clearing cervical HPV infection. Background on the study: Cases' blood sampling followed lesion detection by median around 160 days (90 to 200). General study points: Repertoire richness, not evenness, was significantly elevated in CIN3+ cases versus controls.

CDR3 length equals 13 residues. Unmatched junction bases numbered 3, after V lost 3 bases and J lost 6 bases. CDR1 and CDR2 (germline): DFQATT, SNEGSKA (reference sequence). A remark on this clone: No antigen is known for it. Coverage ceases 3 residues before the CDR3 finishes, and the germline J gene fills in the end.

Assay: immunoSEQ multiplex PCR; the TCRdb copy retains only in-frame clones and omits some. This table lists 27,000 or so clones. The TCR sequence derives from a woman between 18 and 70 years old with a cervical HPV16 infection that either progressed to CIN3+ or cleared (not recorded which). The rearrangement uses TRBV20-1 and TRBJ2-2; 8 bases are shared with TRBD1. The source material was blood buffy coat. The sequenced part of the CDR3 DNA is TGCAGTGCTAGGCAGACAGGGGCCGGGGAG. It specifies CSARQTGAGE. In full, the CDR3 is CSARQTGAGELFF.